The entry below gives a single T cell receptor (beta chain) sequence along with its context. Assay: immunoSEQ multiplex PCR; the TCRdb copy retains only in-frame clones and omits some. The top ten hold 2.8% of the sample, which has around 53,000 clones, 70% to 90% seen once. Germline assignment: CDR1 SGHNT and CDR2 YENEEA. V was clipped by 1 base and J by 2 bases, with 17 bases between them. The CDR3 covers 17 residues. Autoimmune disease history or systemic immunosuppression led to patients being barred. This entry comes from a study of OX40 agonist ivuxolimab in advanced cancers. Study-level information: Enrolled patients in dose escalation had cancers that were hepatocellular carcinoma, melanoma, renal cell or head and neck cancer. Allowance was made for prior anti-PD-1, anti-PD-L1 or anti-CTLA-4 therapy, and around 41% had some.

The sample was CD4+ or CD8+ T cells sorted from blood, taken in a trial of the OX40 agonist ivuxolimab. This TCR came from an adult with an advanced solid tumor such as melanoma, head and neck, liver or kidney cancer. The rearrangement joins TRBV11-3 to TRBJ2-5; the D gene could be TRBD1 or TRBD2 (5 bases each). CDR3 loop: CASSLAGPGTGQETQYF. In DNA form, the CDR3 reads TGTGCCAGCAGCTTAGCCGGGCCGGGGACGGGGCAAGAGACCCAGTACTTC.